These 5 T cell receptor beta chains were all obtained from the same sample, sequenced in a study of blood T cell repertoires in COVID-19. Produced via immunoSEQ multiplex PCR; TCRdb's table is partial and in-frame only. Of some 150,000 clones in the sample, about 80% were seen once. The material sequenced was peripheral blood. The receptors stem from a human donor in a cohort sampled during active COVID-19.

The V and J genes are TRBV29-1 and TRBJ2-5; D might be TRBD2 (6 bases). V was pared by 4 bases and J by 4 bases, with 7 bases between. There are 11 residues in the CDR3. Per germline, CDR1 SQVTM and CDR2 ANQGSEA. CDR3 loop: CSVVGGETQYF. The CDR3 region has the DNA TGCAGCGTTGTCGGGGGAGAGACCCAGTACTTC.

The V and J genes are TRBV4-2 and TRBJ2-2; TRBD1 aligns across 7 bases. The CDR3 loop spans 17 amino acids. CDR1 and CDR2 from the germline V gene are LGHNA and YNFKEQ. V was clipped by 0 bases and J by 6 bases; unmatched bases: 10. CDR3 coding DNA: TGTGCCAGCAGCCAAGAAACCCGACAGGGCTTGTCCGGGGAGCTGTTTTTT. This sequence encodes CASSQETRQGLSGELFF.

The gene calls are TRBV3-1 (or the pseudogene TRBV3-2) and TRBJ1-2; 10 bases align to TRBD1. J lost 4 bases, V lost 4 bases, and 9 bases had no gene match. CDR3 size: 16 residues. CDR1 is LGHDT, CDR2 YNNKEL, per germline (reference sequence). The CDR3 spells CASSPRRTGGGYGYTF. CDR3 nucleotide sequence: TGTGCCAGCAGCCCCAGGCGGACAGGGGGTGGCTATGGCTACACCTTC.

V usage is TRBV7-8 and J usage is TRBJ1-1, with TRBD1 matching 9 bases. Germline CDR1 is SGHVS and CDR2 is FQNEAQ. V lost 7 bases to trimming and J lost 7 bases; unmatched junction nucleotides: 13. The CDR3 has 15 amino acids. The CDR3 region has the DNA TGTGCCAGCAACCCAAGTACCGGGACAGGGAATGAAGCTTTCTTT. It yields the protein CASNPSTGTGNEAFF.

The chain couples TRBV6-2 or TRBV6-3 to TRBJ1-1; D might be TRBD1 (6 bases). The V end was cut by 5 bases, the J end by 5 bases, with 12 bases between. The CDR3 runs to 13 residues. Germline values: CDR1 MNHEY, CDR2 SVGEGT. This chain's CDR3 is CASSLQGWTEAFF. CDR3 DNA sequence: TGTGCCAGCAGTCTACAGGGTTGGACTGAAGCTTTCTTT.